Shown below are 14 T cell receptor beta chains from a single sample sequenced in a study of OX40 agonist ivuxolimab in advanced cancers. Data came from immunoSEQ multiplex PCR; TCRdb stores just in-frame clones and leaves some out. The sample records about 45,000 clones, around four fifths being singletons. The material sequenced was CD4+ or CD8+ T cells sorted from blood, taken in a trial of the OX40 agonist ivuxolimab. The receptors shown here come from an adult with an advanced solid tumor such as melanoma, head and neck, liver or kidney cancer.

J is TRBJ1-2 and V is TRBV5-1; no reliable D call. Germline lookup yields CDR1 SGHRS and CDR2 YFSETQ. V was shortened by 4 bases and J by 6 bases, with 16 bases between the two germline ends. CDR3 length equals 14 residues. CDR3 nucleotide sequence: TGCGCCAGCAGCCTACCGGGCGGAGCCGATGGCTACACCTTC. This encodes CASSLPGGADGYTF.

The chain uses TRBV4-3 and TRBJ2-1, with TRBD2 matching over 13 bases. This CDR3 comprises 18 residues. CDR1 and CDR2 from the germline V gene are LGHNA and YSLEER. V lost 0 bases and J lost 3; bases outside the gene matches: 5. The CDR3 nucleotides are TGCGCCAGCAGCCAAGATCTGGGACTAGCGGGGCTCTACAATGAGCAGTTCTTC. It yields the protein CASSQDLGLAGLYNEQFF.

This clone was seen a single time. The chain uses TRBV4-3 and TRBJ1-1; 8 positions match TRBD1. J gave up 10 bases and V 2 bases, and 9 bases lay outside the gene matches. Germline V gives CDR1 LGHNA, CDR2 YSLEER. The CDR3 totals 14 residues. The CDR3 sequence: CASSQSSLQGGAFF. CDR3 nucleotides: TGCGCCAGCAGCCAATCGAGCCTACAGGGGGGAGCTTTCTTT.

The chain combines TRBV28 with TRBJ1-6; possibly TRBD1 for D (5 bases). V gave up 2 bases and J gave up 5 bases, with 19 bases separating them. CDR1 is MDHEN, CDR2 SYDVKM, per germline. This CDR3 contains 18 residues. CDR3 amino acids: CASSLMGMTATNNSPLHF. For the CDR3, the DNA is TGTGCCAGCAGTTTAATGGGCATGACAGCAACCAATAATTCACCCCTCCACTTT.

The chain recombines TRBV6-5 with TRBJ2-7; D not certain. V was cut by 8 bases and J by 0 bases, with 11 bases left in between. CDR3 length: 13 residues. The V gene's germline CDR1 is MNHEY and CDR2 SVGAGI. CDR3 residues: CASGPLSSYEQYF. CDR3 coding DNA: TGTGCCAGCGGACCCCTGAGCTCCTACGAGCAGTACTTC.

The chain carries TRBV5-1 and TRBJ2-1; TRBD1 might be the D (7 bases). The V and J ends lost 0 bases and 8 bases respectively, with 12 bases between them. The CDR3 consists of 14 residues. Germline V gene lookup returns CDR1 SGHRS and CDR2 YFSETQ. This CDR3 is CASSLGRGADEQFF. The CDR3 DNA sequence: TGCGCCAGCAGCTTGGGCAGGGGGGCCGATGAGCAGTTCTTC. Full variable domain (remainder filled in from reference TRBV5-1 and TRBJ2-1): KAGVTQTPRYLIKTRGQQVTLSCSPISGHRSVSWYQQTPGQGLQFLFEYFSETQRNKGNFPGRFSGRQFSNSRSEMNVSTLELGDSALYLCASSLGRGADEQFFGPGTRLTVL.

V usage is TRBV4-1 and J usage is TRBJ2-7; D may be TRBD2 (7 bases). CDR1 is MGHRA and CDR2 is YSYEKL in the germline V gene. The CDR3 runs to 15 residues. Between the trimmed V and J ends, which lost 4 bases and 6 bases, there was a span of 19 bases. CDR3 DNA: TGCGCCAGCAGCCCAGTGACAGGTTCGGGAGGCGAGCAGTACTTC. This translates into CASSPVTGSGGEQYF.

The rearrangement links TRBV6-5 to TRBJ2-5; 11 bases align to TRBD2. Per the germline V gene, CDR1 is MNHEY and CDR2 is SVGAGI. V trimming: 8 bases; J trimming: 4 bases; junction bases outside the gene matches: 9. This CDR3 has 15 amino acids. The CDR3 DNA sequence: TGTGCCAGCTGTATGGGTAGCGGGGGGGCAGAGACCCAGTACTTC. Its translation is CASCMGSGGAETQYF.

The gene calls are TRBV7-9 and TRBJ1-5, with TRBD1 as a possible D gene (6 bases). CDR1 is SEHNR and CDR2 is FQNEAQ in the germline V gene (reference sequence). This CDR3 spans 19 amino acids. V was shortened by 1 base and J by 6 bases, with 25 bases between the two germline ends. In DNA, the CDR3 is TGTGCCAGCAGCTTAGAGATAAAAAACTTCAGGGGAGACCTTCAGCCCCAGCATTTT. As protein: CASSLEIKNFRGDLQPQHF. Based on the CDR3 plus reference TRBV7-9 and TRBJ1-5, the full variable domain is DTGVSQNPRHKITKRGQNVTFRCDPISEHNRLYWYRQTLGQGPEFLTYFQNEAQLEKSRLLSDRFSAERPKGSFSTLEIQRTEQGDSAMYLCASSLEIKNFRGDLQPQHFGDGTRLSIL.

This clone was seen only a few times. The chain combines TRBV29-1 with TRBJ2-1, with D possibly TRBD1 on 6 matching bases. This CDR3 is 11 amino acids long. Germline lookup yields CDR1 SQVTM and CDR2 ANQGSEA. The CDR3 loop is CRGQIYNEQFF. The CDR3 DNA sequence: TGCCGAGGACAGATCTACAATGAGCAGTTCTTC.

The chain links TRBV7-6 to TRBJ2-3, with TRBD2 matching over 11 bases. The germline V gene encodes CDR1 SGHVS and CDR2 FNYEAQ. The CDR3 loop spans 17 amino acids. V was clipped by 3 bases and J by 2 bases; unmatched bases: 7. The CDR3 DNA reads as TGTGCCAGCAGCTTTCGGGCGGGACTAGCGGACACAGATACGCAGTATTTT. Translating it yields CASSFRAGLADTDTQYF.

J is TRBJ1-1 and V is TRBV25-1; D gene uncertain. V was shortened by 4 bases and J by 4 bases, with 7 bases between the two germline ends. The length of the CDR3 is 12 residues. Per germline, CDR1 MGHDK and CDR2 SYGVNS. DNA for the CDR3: TGTGCCAGCAGTGTCGGGAGCACTGAAGCTTTCTTT. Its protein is CASSVGSTEAFF. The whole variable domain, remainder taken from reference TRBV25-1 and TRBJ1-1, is EADIYQTPRYLVIGTGKKITLECSQTMGHDKMYWYQQDPGMELHLIHYSYGVNSTEKGDLSSESTVSRIRTEHFPLTLESARPSHTSQYLCASSVGSTEAFFGQGTRLTVV.

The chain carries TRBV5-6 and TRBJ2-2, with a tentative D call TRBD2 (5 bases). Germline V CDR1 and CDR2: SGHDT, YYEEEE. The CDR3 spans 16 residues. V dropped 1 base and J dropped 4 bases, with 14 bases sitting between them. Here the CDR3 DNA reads TGTGCCAGCAGCTTGAGGCAGCGAGGGAGCACCGGGGAGCTGTTTTTT. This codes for CASSLRQRGSTGELFF.

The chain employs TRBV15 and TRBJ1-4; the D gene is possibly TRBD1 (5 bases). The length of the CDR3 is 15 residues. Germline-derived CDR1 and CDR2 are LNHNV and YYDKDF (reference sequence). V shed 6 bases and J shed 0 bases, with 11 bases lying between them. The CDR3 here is CATSDDSTTNEKLFF. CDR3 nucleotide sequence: TGTGCCACCAGTGATGACAGTACAACTAATGAAAAACTGTTTTTT.